The 30 T cell receptor beta chains in this list originate from one sample, sequenced in a study of T cell responses to AZD1222 COVID-19 vaccine. This table comes from immunoSEQ multiplex PCR, and its TCRdb copy is limited to in-frame clones, with some not included. The table records over 50,000 clones, around 80% of them present only once. The sample here was peripheral blood, taken 28 days after the second AZD1222 dose. The receptors were gathered from an adult who received the AZD1222 COVID-19 vaccine.

The gene calls are TRBV12-3 or TRBV12-4 and TRBJ1-5, with D possibly matching TRBD1 (5 bases). The length of the CDR3 is 12 residues. V shed 5 bases and J shed 6 bases, with 8 bases lying between them. This chain's CDR3 is CASSPQGQPQHF. DNA of the CDR3: TGTGCCAGCAGTCCCCAGGGTCAGCCCCAGCATTTT.

The CDR3 sequence: CASSQRSREGEQFF. DNA of the CDR3: TGTGCCAGCAGCCAGCGGTCCAGAGAGGGGGAGCAGTTCTTC. The chain links TRBV3-1 (or the pseudogene TRBV3-2) to TRBJ2-1; D may be TRBD1 or TRBD2 (5 bases each). CDR3 size: 14 residues. The V end was cut by 3 bases, the J end by 10 bases, with 16 bases between. Germline V lookup: CDR1 LGHDT, CDR2 YNNKEL (reference sequence).

This clone has a handful of counts. The gene calls are TRBV6-2 or TRBV6-3 and TRBJ2-2, with a possible D match to TRBD2 (5 bases). The V and J ends lost 0 bases and 1 base respectively, with 12 bases between them. The CDR3 has 17 residues. Looked up from germline, CDR1 is MNHEY and CDR2 is SVGEGT. This CDR3 reads CASSYSSFGKNTGELFF. DNA for the CDR3: TGTGCCAGCAGTTACTCTTCTTTCGGGAAGAACACCGGGGAGCTGTTTTTT.

The gene calls are TRBV7-2 and TRBJ1-4, with a weak D call TRBD1 (6 bases). Trimming pared 1 base from V and 7 bases from J, leaving 10 bases between. This CDR3 is 14 amino acids long. Germline lookup yields CDR1 SGHTA and CDR2 FQGNSA. This CDR3 reads CASSLGGLREKLFF. CDR3 bases: TGTGCCAGCAGCTTAGGGGGGCTTCGTGAAAAACTGTTTTTT.

This chain uses TRBV28 with TRBJ1-3; a weak D match, TRBD1 (6 bases). Germline lookup yields CDR1 MDHEN and CDR2 SYDVKM. Deletions cut 4 bases from V and 4 bases from J, with 17 bases between. The CDR3 is 16 amino acids. The DNA of the CDR3 is TGTGCCAGCAGTTCCCCCGGGGGGGCGCGAGGAAACACCATATATTTT. Residues: CASSSPGGARGNTIYF. Variable domain in full (rest from reference TRBV28 and TRBJ1-3): DVKVTQSSRYLVKRTGEKVFLECVQDMDHENMFWYRQDPGLGLRLIYFSYDVKMKEKGDIPEGYSVSREKKERFSLILESASTNQTSMYLCASSSPGGARGNTIYFGEGSWLTVV.

This clone was detected only a few times. The chain has TRBV7-2 and TRBJ1-5; D gene unclear. V shed 2 bases and J shed 4 bases, with 12 bases lying between them. In germline, CDR1 is SGHTA, CDR2 FQGNSA. The CDR3 contains 15 residues. In nucleotides, the CDR3 is TGTGCCAGCAGCTTAAGTTTTGATCCGAATCAGCCCCAGCATTTT. Protein: CASSLSFDPNQPQHF.

This clone was seen a few times. The J gene is TRBJ2-2, the V gene TRBV24-1; D ambiguous. Germline CDR1 KGHDR, CDR2 SFDVKD. This CDR3 spans 14 amino acids. DNA for the CDR3: TGTGCGATACCCGGGCGCGGAGAGGCCGGGGAGCTGTTTTTT. Residues: CAIPGRGEAGELFF.

A single count supports this clone. This CDR3 reads CASSLGTTNTGELFF. CDR3 in DNA: TGTGCCAGCAGCTTGGGGACGACGAACACCGGGGAGCTGTTTTTT. The chain combines TRBV7-2 with TRBJ2-2; D tentatively fits TRBD1 or TRBD2 (5 bases each). Trimming left V 3 bases short and J 0 bases short, with 8 bases between. Looked up from germline, CDR1 is SGHTA and CDR2 is FQGNSA. CDR3 size: 15 residues.

A note on this clone: An end of the junction does not agree with germline; a read error may underlie this. The rearrangement links TRBV5-1 to TRBJ1-5; 8 positions match TRBD1. Per the germline V gene, CDR1 is SGHRS and CDR2 is YFSETQ. CDR3 length equals 16 residues. The CDR3 DNA is TGCGCCAGCAGGTTGGCCCCGGGACAGGTTAATCAGCCCCAGCATTTT. It specifies CASRLAPGQVNQPQHF.

This chain connects TRBV24-1 to TRBJ2-2, with 7 bases aligning to TRBD2. V dropped 6 bases and J dropped 6; count of bases not matched to a gene: 6. Germline CDR1 is KGHDR and CDR2 is SFDVKD. This CDR3 region has 14 residues. This CDR3 is CATSSAGGSGELFF. The CDR3 region has the DNA TGTGCCACCAGTTCTGCCGGGGGGTCCGGGGAGCTGTTTTTT.

The V call is TRBV7-8, the J call TRBJ2-3; a possible D gene is TRBD2 (5 bases). Germline CDR1 is SGHVS and CDR2 is FQNEAQ. Between the trimmed V and J ends, which lost 0 bases and 2 bases, there was a span of 6 bases. The CDR3 runs 14 residues. The CDR3 coding sequence is TGTGCCAGCAGCTTAGCGACTACCACAGATACGCAGTATTTT. Its protein product is CASSLATTTDTQYF.

The genes are TRBV20-1 and TRBJ2-7; D is unclear. Germline-derived CDR1 and CDR2 are DFQATT and SNEGSKA (reference sequence). The CDR3 extends over 10 amino acids. Trimming took 5 bases from V and 1 from J, leaving 3 bases between them. CDR3 protein: CSAGSYEQYF. The CDR3 coding sequence is TGCAGTGCTGGGTCCTACGAGCAGTACTTC.

The chain couples TRBV4-1 to TRBJ1-1, with D maybe TRBD1 (5 bases). CDR1 is MGHRA and CDR2 is YSYEKL in the germline V gene. Between the trimmed V and J ends, which lost 1 base and 5 bases, there was a span of 20 bases. This CDR3 comprises 17 residues. The CDR3 nucleotides are TGCGCCAGCAGCCAAGGCCCCGGGACTCCGGGCGGGACTGAAGCTTTCTTT. Its protein product is CASSQGPGTPGGTEAFF.

This clone was observed a single time. The J gene is TRBJ1-2, the V gene TRBV6-1; perhaps TRBD1 as D (6 bases). Between the trimmed V and J ends, which lost 3 bases and 8 bases, there was a span of 10 bases. The germline gives CDR1 MNHNS, CDR2 SASEGT. There are 12 residues in the CDR3. CDR3 in amino acids: CASSEQGRGYTF. As DNA, the CDR3 is TGTGCCAGCAGTGAGCAGGGGAGAGGCTACACCTTC.

The chain has TRBV24-1 and TRBJ2-1, with 8 nucleotides matching TRBD1. This CDR3 contains 17 residues. Germline V CDR1 and CDR2: KGHDR, SFDVKD. Germline trimming cut 4 bases from V and 5 bases from J; bases unmatched to any gene: 12. This CDR3 is CATSDTNRTGWDNEQFF. The CDR3 region has the DNA TGTGCCACCAGTGACACAAATCGGACAGGGTGGGACAATGAGCAGTTCTTC.

Of note for this clone: At one end the junction does not follow the germline gene, possibly because of a read error. The genes are TRBV11-2 and TRBJ2-2, with 9 bases matching TRBD2. The CDR3 contains 16 residues. CDR1 is SGHAT and CDR2 is FQNNGV in the germline V gene. CDR3 in amino acids: CASSLGASGNTGGLFF. Written as DNA, the CDR3 is TGTGCCAGCAGCTTAGGGGCTAGCGGGAACACCGGGGGGCTGTTTTTT.

The CDR3 nucleotides read TGTGCCAGCAGCCCTCGGACACACGAAAACTATGGCTACACCTTC. Protein product: CASSPRTHENYGYTF. The chain uses TRBV4-2 and TRBJ1-2, with D maybe TRBD1 (5 bases). Trimming pared 4 bases from V and 2 bases from J, leaving 14 bases between. This CDR3 has 15 amino acids. Germline CDR1 is LGHNA and CDR2 is YNFKEQ.

V usage is TRBV5-5 and J usage is TRBJ2-5, with D possibly matching TRBD2 (6 bases). Germline V gene sequence: CDR1 SGHKS, CDR2 YYEKEE (reference sequence). The V and J ends lost 4 bases and 4 bases respectively, with 17 bases between them. CDR3 length: 15 amino acids. CDR3 nucleotide sequence: TGTGCCAGCAGCGAAGGGACTCACACTCCAGAGACCCAGTACTTC. Amino acid sequence: CASSEGTHTPETQYF.

The chain employs TRBV28 and TRBJ1-1; tentatively, D is TRBD1 (6 bases). Trimming removed 6 bases from V and 2 bases from J, with 13 bases in between. Per the germline V gene, CDR1 is MDHEN and CDR2 is SYDVKM. This CDR3 is 14 amino acids long. Here the CDR3 DNA reads TGTGCCAGCAGCCACCGACAGGCTAACACTGAAGCTTTCTTT. Translated, it gives CASSHRQANTEAFF.

This chain's CDR3 is CASSPGDTSNQPQHF. The CDR3 coding sequence is TGTGCCAGCTCACCAGGGGACACTAGCAATCAGCCCCAGCATTTT. The chain carries TRBV18 and TRBJ1-5; D possibly corresponds to TRBD1 (6 bases). The V gene lost 2 bases and the J gene lost 0 bases, with 8 bases spanning the gap. This CDR3 has 15 amino acids. CDR1 KGHSH and CDR2 LQKENI come from the germline V gene.

This clone appeared once. The J gene is TRBJ1-1, the V gene TRBV5-1; no clear D gene. The CDR3 is 11 amino acids. V lost 8 bases to trimming and J lost 4 bases, with 9 bases between them. Germline CDR1 reads SGHRS; CDR2 reads YFSETQ. CDR3 sequence reads: CASIWGTEAFF. The CDR3 nucleotides read TGCGCCAGTATTTGGGGCACTGAAGCTTTCTTT. Combining the CDR3 with reference TRBV5-1 and TRBJ1-1 gives the whole variable domain KAGVTQTPRYLIKTRGQQVTLSCSPISGHRSVSWYQQTPGQGLQFLFEYFSETQRNKGNFPGRFSGRQFSNSRSEMNVSTLELGDSALYLCASIWGTEAFFGQGTRLTVV.

CDR3 nucleotides: TGCGCCAGCAGCTTGGTATTGGCAGGGAAGCTGAACACTGAAGCTTTCTTT. Its protein product is CASSLVLAGKLNTEAFF. V and J are TRBV5-1 and TRBJ1-1; a possible D gene is TRBD1 (5 bases). This CDR3 is 17 amino acids long. CDR1 is SGHRS, CDR2 YFSETQ, per germline. Trimming removed 0 bases at V and 0 bases at J, with 15 bases between.

The V call is TRBV21-1, the J call TRBJ2-5; TRBD1 is the table's D call, not checked against the DNA. TRBV21-1 is shown as a pseudogene. The CDR3 contains 15 residues. The CDR3 here is CASSNDRVGGETQYF. CDR3 coding DNA: TGTGCCAGCAGCAACGACAGGGTCGGGGGAGAGACCCAGTACTTC.

V and J are TRBV11-3 and TRBJ2-1; possibly TRBD2 for D (6 bases). V was clipped by 5 bases and J by 10 bases, with 27 bases between them. This CDR3 region has 17 residues. CDR1 and CDR2 (germline): SGHNT, YENEEA. The CDR3 DNA reads as TGTGCCAGCAGCCCGACCGGGGGTAGCGGATCTACAAGGGAGCAGTTCTTC. It yields the protein CASSPTGGSGSTREQFF.

The gene calls are TRBV7-9 and TRBJ1-2; no firm D call. Trimming removed 3 bases at V and 2 bases at J, with 4 bases between. The length of the CDR3 is 12 residues. Germline V gives CDR1 SEHNR, CDR2 FQNEAQ (reference sequence). The CDR3 spells CASSFENYGYTF. In DNA, the CDR3 is TGTGCCAGCAGCTTCGAGAACTATGGCTACACCTTC. The variable domain in full, completed from reference TRBV7-9 and TRBJ1-2, reads DTGVSQNPRHKITKRGQNVTFRCDPISEHNRLYWYRQTLGQGPEFLTYFQNEAQLEKSRLLSDRFSAERPKGSFSTLEIQRTEQGDSAMYLCASSFENYGYTFGSGTRLTVV.

The chain employs TRBV19 and TRBJ2-3; 9 bases match TRBD1. Germline V lookup: CDR1 LNHDA, CDR2 SQIVND (reference sequence). The CDR3 consists of 15 residues. J lost 3 bases, V lost 5 bases, and 6 bases had no gene match. The CDR3 bases are TGTGCCAGTAGTCCCGCCGGGACAGGGACAGATACGCAGTATTTT. Residues: CASSPAGTGTDTQYF.

The chain has TRBV5-1 and TRBJ2-3; 10 bases fit TRBD1. The V segment lost 4 bases and the J segment 0 bases; nucleotides outside the gene matches: 2. The CDR3 spans 15 residues. Germline V gene lookup returns CDR1 SGHRS and CDR2 YFSETQ. The CDR3 nucleotides read TGCGCCAGCAGCATGGGACAGGGGAGCACAGATACGCAGTATTTT. Translated, it gives CASSMGQGSTDTQYF.

V gene TRBV3-1 (or the pseudogene TRBV3-2) combines with J gene TRBJ2-5; 10 nucleotides agree with TRBD2. J lost 4 bases, V lost 4 bases, and 9 bases had no gene match. CDR1 is LGHDT, CDR2 YNNKEL, per germline (reference sequence). This CDR3 is built from 16 residues. The CDR3 DNA is TGTGCCAGCAGCCTAAAATTAGCGGGGGGAGGAGAGACCCAGTACTTC. Its protein is CASSLKLAGGGETQYF.

CDR3 bases: TGCAGTGCTTGGGGGGAGGAAGCTTTCTTT. Translating it yields CSAWGEEAFF. The V and J genes are TRBV20-1 and TRBJ1-1, with a possible D match to TRBD1 (5 bases). The length of the CDR3 is 10 residues. Germline-derived CDR1 and CDR2 are DFQATT and SNEGSKA (reference sequence). The V and J ends lost 5 bases and 8 bases respectively, with 9 bases between them.

This clone was observed a single time. This sequence joins TRBV6-2 or TRBV6-3 and TRBJ2-3; D is ambiguous. The CDR3 extends over 13 amino acids. Germline CDR1 reads MNHEY; CDR2 reads SVGEGT. Trimming removed 0 bases at V and 13 bases at J, with 14 bases between. The CDR3 sequence: CASSYSNVRHEYF. Written as DNA, the CDR3 is TGTGCCAGCAGTTACTCGAATGTCCGTCACGAGTATTTT.